A single sample gave rise to the 26 T cell receptor beta chains below, sequenced in a study of T cell responses to AZD1222 COVID-19 vaccine. Sequenced by immunoSEQ multiplex PCR; TCRdb stores in-frame clones only, minus some. The repertoire includes about 110,000 clones, 85% to 90% of them detected once, and approximately 4.7% sits in the top ten. Sample: peripheral blood, taken on day 0 of AZD1222 vaccination. Every receptor here comes from an adult in good health.

V gene TRBV3-1 (or the pseudogene TRBV3-2) combines with J gene TRBJ2-4; the match to TRBD1 covers 7 bases. The J segment lost 2 bases and the V segment lost 5 bases, leaving 18 bases of the junction unmatched. The CDR3 runs 19 residues. Germline assignment: CDR1 LGHDT and CDR2 YNNKEL (reference sequence). The CDR3 spells CASSSLTSDRQLPKNIQYF. Here the CDR3 DNA reads TGTGCCAGCAGCTCATTAACTTCGGACAGGCAACTCCCCAAAAACATTCAGTACTTC.

The chain employs TRBV5-6 and TRBJ2-2; D is possibly TRBD1 (7 bases). CDR3 length: 14 residues. Trimming stripped 5 bases from V and 7 bases from J, with 15 bases between. Germline V gene lookup returns CDR1 SGHDT and CDR2 YYEEEE. The CDR3: CASSGGGGFGELFF. The CDR3 DNA follows: TGTGCCAGCAGTGGAGGAGGGGGCTTCGGGGAGCTGTTTTTT.

This chain links TRBV5-1 with TRBJ1-1; TRBD1 agrees at 7 bases. The CDR3 spans 15 residues. V shed 1 base and J 1 base; nucleotides not matched to a gene: 4. Germline CDR1 reads SGHRS; CDR2 reads YFSETQ. The CDR3 loop is CASSLTGVRNTEAFF. CDR3 in DNA: TGCGCCAGCAGCTTGACAGGGGTTAGGAACACTGAAGCTTTCTTT.

This sequence joins TRBV10-2 and TRBJ1-2, with D perhaps matching TRBD1 (5 bases). The CDR3 covers 16 residues. Trimming took off 5 bases at V and 4 bases at J, with 20 bases between the two ends. Germline V gene lookup returns CDR1 WSHSY and CDR2 SAAADI. Here the CDR3 reads CASSQRPEEGSYGYTF. The CDR3, as DNA: TGCGCCAGCAGTCAGCGGCCAGAGGAGGGGAGCTATGGCTACACCTTC.

The chain uses TRBV11-3 and TRBJ2-1; TRBD2 matches 7 bases. With V trimmed by 1 base and J by 10 bases, 10 bases remained unmatched. This CDR3 is built from 15 residues. Germline V lookup: CDR1 SGHNT, CDR2 YENEEA. CDR3 sequence reads: CASSLVGGRDGEQFF. As DNA, the CDR3 is TGTGCCAGCAGCTTAGTGGGTGGGAGGGACGGCGAGCAGTTCTTC.

The CDR3 sequence is CASRSGTAFGNTIYF. Here the CDR3 DNA reads TGTGCCAGCAGATCCGGGACCGCGTTTGGAAACACCATATATTTT. This chain uses TRBV6-5 with TRBJ1-3; tentative D call: TRBD1 (5 bases). This CDR3 is 15 amino acids long. V gave up 6 bases and J gave up 3 bases, with 15 bases separating them. Germline assignment: CDR1 MNHEY and CDR2 SVGAGI.

The CDR3: CASSQKGGEKLFF. The CDR3 DNA is TGCGCCAGCAGCCAGAAAGGAGGGGAAAAACTGTTTTTT. The V and J genes are TRBV4-3 and TRBJ1-4; D not resolved. This CDR3 is 13 amino acids long. V was cut by 3 bases and J by 8 bases, with 10 bases left in between. Germline V CDR1 and CDR2: LGHNA, YSLEER.

The chain has TRBV10-1 and TRBJ1-2; D is unclear. CDR3 length: 12 amino acids. The germline V gene has CDR1 WNHNN and CDR2 SYGVQD (reference sequence). V lost 10 bases to trimming and J lost 3 bases, with 12 bases between them. CDR3 loop: CAILDMDYGYTF. The CDR3 DNA reads TGCGCCATCTTAGACATGGACTATGGCTACACCTTC.

CDR3 sequence (DNA): TGTGCCATCAGTGAGTTCAACCCGGGGGGTGCTTTCTTT. Its protein product is CAISEFNPGGAFF. The rearrangement uses TRBV10-3 and TRBJ1-1; maybe TRBD1 (5 bases). V shed 1 base and J shed 11 bases, with 14 bases lying between them. CDR1 is ENHRY, CDR2 SYGVKD, per germline. This CDR3 comprises 13 residues.

This chain connects TRBV12-3 or TRBV12-4 to TRBJ2-1; D not resolved. The CDR3 consists of 11 residues. The ends were cut back, 5 bases at V and 4 bases at J, with 3 bases in the middle. The CDR3 here is CASSNYNEQFF. In DNA, the CDR3 is TGTGCCAGCAGTAATTACAATGAGCAGTTCTTC.

V gene TRBV27 combines with J gene TRBJ1-5; the D is unclear. CDR3 length equals 12 residues. V was trimmed by 5 bases and J by 2 bases, leaving 4 bases between them. Germline values: CDR1 MNHEY, CDR2 SMNVEV (reference sequence). In nucleotides, the CDR3 is TGTGCCAGCAGTGAAGGCAATCAGCCCCAGCATTTT. Protein sequence: CASSEGNQPQHF.

The chain has TRBV4-3 and TRBJ2-3, with D perhaps TRBD2 (6 bases). CDR1 and CDR2 from the germline V gene are LGHNA and YSLEER. The CDR3 spans 13 residues. V lost 1 base and J lost 7, with 9 bases in between. This CDR3 is CASSQVAGNTQYF. CDR3 in DNA: TGCGCCAGCAGCCAAGTGGCGGGGAATACGCAGTATTTT.

This chain uses TRBV7-2 with TRBJ1-2; a possible D gene is TRBD1 (6 bases). The germline V gene has CDR1 SGHTA and CDR2 FQGNSA. This CDR3 spans 14 amino acids. Trimming stripped 7 bases from V and 4 bases from J, with 16 bases between. CDR3 loop: CASTLQGAVYGYTF. The CDR3 coding sequence is TGTGCCAGCACCCTACAGGGAGCAGTCTATGGCTACACCTTC.

The CDR3: CSVGGNEKLFF. In nucleotides, the CDR3 is TGCAGTGTGGGGGGAAATGAAAAACTGTTTTTT. The rearrangement uses TRBV20-1 and TRBJ1-4; the D gene is possibly TRBD1 (5 bases). Germline V lookup: CDR1 DFQATT, CDR2 SNEGSKA (reference sequence). V was shortened by 7 bases and J by 5 bases, with 8 bases between the two germline ends. The CDR3 spans 11 residues.

V gene TRBV11-2 combines with J gene TRBJ2-4; no definite D call. CDR3 length: 11 amino acids. Germline V CDR1 and CDR2: SGHAT, FQNNGV. V was cut by 5 bases and J by 5 bases, with 4 bases left in between. CDR3 bases: TGTGCCAGCAGCCCACAAAACATTCAGTACTTC. Encoded protein: CASSPQNIQYF.

The CDR3 sequence: CATSRGGGQPQHF. CDR3 nucleotide sequence: TGTGCCACCAGCAGAGGGGGAGGACAGCCCCAGCATTTT. The chain couples TRBV15 to TRBJ1-5; D not resolved. The germline gives CDR1 LNHNV, CDR2 YYDKDF (reference sequence). Trimming pared 1 base from V and 7 bases from J, leaving 8 bases between. The CDR3 contains 13 residues.

The rearrangement joins TRBV18 to TRBJ2-3; possibly TRBD1 for D (5 bases). Between the trimmed V and J ends, which lost 4 bases and 3 bases, there was a span of 14 bases. Germline V gene data show CDR1 as KGHSH and CDR2 as LQKENI. The CDR3 runs 15 residues. The CDR3 DNA reads TGTGCCAGCTCACTCAAACAGGCGCCTACAGATACGCAGTATTTT. Its translation is CASSLKQAPTDTQYF.

This clone was seen once. The chain combines TRBV11-2 with TRBJ1-1, with D maybe TRBD1 (5 bases). V was cut by 2 bases and J by 10 bases, with 8 bases left in between. This CDR3 has 11 residues. Germline-derived CDR1 and CDR2 are SGHAT and FQNNGV. CDR3: CASSLKGVAFF. CDR3 nucleotides: TGTGCCAGCAGCTTAAAAGGGGTAGCTTTCTTT. The full variable domain, completed using reference TRBV11-2 and TRBJ1-1, is EAGVAQSPRYKIIEKRQSVAFWCNPISGHATLYWYQQILGQGPKLLIQFQNNGVVDDSQLPKDRFSAERLKGVDSTLKIQPAKLEDSAVYLCASSLKGVAFFGQGTRLTVV.

The rearrangement uses TRBV5-1 and TRBJ2-2; weak D call: TRBD2 (5 bases). There are 15 residues in the CDR3. V was cut by 7 bases and J by 4 bases, with 17 bases left in between. The germline gives CDR1 SGHRS, CDR2 YFSETQ. The CDR3 nucleotides are TGCGCCAGCGGAAAGAGCGGACCTGGCACCGGGGAGCTGTTTTTT. This sequence encodes CASGKSGPGTGELFF.

J is TRBJ1-5 and V is TRBV28; D ambiguous. The ends were cut back, 11 bases at V and 3 bases at J, with 11 bases in the middle. Germline assignment: CDR1 MDHEN and CDR2 SYDVKM. The CDR3 is made up of 12 amino acids. In DNA, the CDR3 is TGTGCCTTAGCGGAGAACAATCAGCCCCAGCATTTT. Amino acids: CALAENNQPQHF.

The chain recombines TRBV29-1 with TRBJ1-5; 9 bases align to TRBD1. The V gene's germline CDR1 is SQVTM and CDR2 ANQGSEA. The V segment lost 6 bases and the J segment 4 bases; nucleotides outside the gene matches: 4. The CDR3 is made up of 13 amino acids. CDR3 sequence (DNA): TGCAGCGTAACGACAGGGGGAAATCAGCCCCAGCATTTT. This sequence encodes CSVTTGGNQPQHF. Drawing the rest from reference TRBV29-1 and TRBJ1-5, the complete variable domain is SAVISQKPSRDICQRGTSLTIQCQVDSQVTMMFWYRQQPGQSLTLIATANQGSEATYESGFVIDKFPISRPNLTFSTLTVSNMSPEDSSIYLCSVTTGGNQPQHFGDGTRLSIL.

V gene TRBV6-2 or TRBV6-3 combines with J gene TRBJ1-1; 7 positions agree with TRBD1. The CDR3 has 14 residues. V dropped 4 bases and J dropped 3; count of bases not matched to a gene: 5. The V gene's germline CDR1 is MNHEY and CDR2 SVGEGT. The CDR3 reads CASSSRQGDTEAFF. CDR3 nucleotide sequence: TGTGCCAGCAGTTCACGACAGGGAGACACTGAAGCTTTCTTT.

This clone occurred once. V is TRBV2 and J is TRBJ1-1; possible D gene TRBD1, 5 bases. CDR1 is SNHLY, CDR2 FYNNEI, per germline. V was trimmed by 10 bases and J by 1 base, leaving 16 bases between them. The CDR3 is 14 amino acids. As DNA, the CDR3 is TGTGCCATTTCCCAGGGAGATAGGAACACTGAAGCTTTCTTT. It is translated as CAISQGDRNTEAFF.

The CDR3 DNA sequence: TGTGCCAGCAGCGTTTGGGACAGGGCTGGAAACACCATATATTTT. Translating it yields CASSVWDRAGNTIYF. The chain combines TRBV9 with TRBJ1-3; 9 positions agree with TRBD1. Germline-derived CDR1 and CDR2 are SGDLS and YYNGEE. The CDR3 spans 15 residues. V was clipped by 2 bases and J by 2 bases; unmatched bases: 2.

Only a few counts were recorded for this clone. V is TRBV25-1 and J is TRBJ1-1; D may be TRBD1 (6 bases). CDR1 and CDR2 from the germline V gene are MGHDK and SYGVNS. The germline V and J ends were trimmed by 5 bases and 1 base, with 11 bases remaining between them. The CDR3 totals 14 residues. The CDR3 bases are TGTGCCAGCAGTTCCGGGACACGGAACACTGAAGCTTTCTTT. This sequence encodes CASSSGTRNTEAFF.

This clone was seen once. The V and J genes are TRBV19 and TRBJ1-1; D perhaps matches TRBD1 (6 bases). The CDR3 contains 14 residues. The germline V gene encodes CDR1 LNHDA and CDR2 SQIVND (reference sequence). V lost 4 bases to trimming and J lost 8 bases, with 17 bases between them. CDR3 protein: CASSKGTGHSEAFF. In DNA form, the CDR3 reads TGTGCCAGTAGTAAGGGGACGGGACACTCGGAAGCTTTCTTT.